Each of the 22 T cell receptor beta chains below was sequenced from the same sample in a study of blood T cell repertoires in COVID-19 (dated by TCRdb to about 2020). The library was prepared using the immunoSEQ multiplex PCR assay. TCRdb holds this immuneACCESS table with in-frame rearrangements only. Some clones are missing; in checked studies, unresolved V genes explain under half, and the rest has no known cause. The sample table contains around 220,000 clones; only one count was recorded for roughly 84% of them. Approximately 4% of the sample belongs to the ten largest clones. The sample consisted of peripheral blood. These receptors were collected from a woman between 40 and 55 years old with active or convalescent COVID-19.

V and J are TRBV2 and TRBJ1-6, with 7 nucleotides matching TRBD1. CDR1 and CDR2 from the germline V gene are SNHLY and FYNNEI. CDR3 length: 13 amino acids. J was trimmed by 9 bases and V by 9 bases; bases with no gene match: 8. The CDR3 bases are TGTGCCAGAACGACAGGGACGGGTTCACCCCTCCACTTT. As protein: CARTTGTGSPLHF. Using reference TRBV2 and TRBJ1-6 for the parts outside the CDR3, the full variable domain is EPEVTQTPSHQVTQMGQEVILRCVPISNHLYFYWYRQILGQKVEFLVSFYNNEISEKSEIFDDQFSVERPDGSNFTLKIRSTKLEDSAMYFCARTTGTGSPLHFGNGTRLTVT.

This clone was counted between two and nine times. The CDR3, as DNA: TGTGCCAGCCTAAATTCCCCACAGGGCCCCGAGCAGTACGTC. Translating gives CASLNSPQGPEQYV. V is TRBV28 and J is TRBJ2-7, with D possibly matching TRBD1 (6 bases). V was pared by 8 bases and J by 6 bases, with 20 bases between. The CDR3 has 14 amino acids. Germline loops: CDR1 MDHEN, CDR2 SYDVKM.

This clone came up a few times. V and J are TRBV3-1 (or the pseudogene TRBV3-2) and TRBJ1-5; the D gene is possibly TRBD1 (5 bases). The CDR3 consists of 17 residues. Deletions cut 1 base from V and 2 bases from J, with 15 bases between. The germline CDR1 and CDR2 sequences are LGHDT and YNNKEL (reference sequence). The CDR3 coding sequence is TGTGCCAGCAGCCAAGCAGGAGGGGTCGGGGGCAATCAGCCCCAGCATTTT. This translates into CASSQAGGVGGNQPQHF.

The chain carries TRBV27 and TRBJ1-4; no definite D call. V lost 6 bases and J 4 bases, leaving 9 bases between the germline ends. This CDR3 is 13 amino acids long. Germline V CDR1 and CDR2: MNHEY, SMNVEV (reference sequence). The chain's CDR3 is CASRERGNEKLFF. In DNA form, the CDR3 reads TGTGCCAGCAGGGAACGGGGTAATGAAAAACTGTTTTTT.

This rearrangement joins TRBV10-1 to TRBJ1-1; 10 nucleotides align to TRBD1. The CDR3 is 13 residues long. Germline V gene data show CDR1 as WNHNN and CDR2 as SYGVQD (reference sequence). Trimming cost V 6 bases and J 10 bases; bases outside gene matches: 8. The CDR3 here is CASSQWDRGPAFF. Here the CDR3 DNA reads TGCGCCAGCAGCCAATGGGACAGGGGACCAGCTTTCTTT.

V usage is TRBV7-3 and J usage is TRBJ2-2; D perhaps matches TRBD2 (5 bases). V was cut by 8 bases and J by 6 bases, with 16 bases left in between. The CDR3 is made up of 14 amino acids. Germline CDR1 reads SGHTA; CDR2 reads FQGTGA. DNA for the CDR3: TGTGCCAGCGGGATAGAGGGTTACGCCGGGGAGCTGTTTTTT. Its translation: CASGIEGYAGELFF.

V gene TRBV5-1 combines with J gene TRBJ2-3; D gene uncertain. The CDR3 totals 14 residues. The V gene's germline CDR1 is SGHRS and CDR2 YFSETQ. Deletions cut 0 bases from V and 2 bases from J, with 7 bases between. CDR3 in DNA: TGCGCCAGCAGCTTGGGGCAGTACACAGATACGCAGTATTTT. It encodes CASSLGQYTDTQYF.

This chain connects TRBV24-1 to TRBJ1-2; 10 bases match TRBD1. The CDR3 consists of 15 residues. V lost 4 bases, J lost 6 bases, and 7 bases stayed unmatched. Germline V gene data show CDR1 as KGHDR and CDR2 as SFDVKD. In DNA, the CDR3 is TGTGCCACCAGTGACCCCGGACAGGGGGGAAATGGCTACACCTTC. Residues: CATSDPGQGGNGYTF.

The table lists this clone with a count of one. The rearrangement links TRBV9 to TRBJ2-5; 9 bases map to TRBD1. CDR1 and CDR2 (germline): SGDLS, YYNGEE. V shed 4 bases and J 6 bases; nucleotides not matched to a gene: 10. This CDR3 contains 15 residues. CDR3 coding DNA: TGTGCCAGCAGCCCCTATGGGACAGGGTTTAAGACCCAGTACTTC. This sequence encodes CASSPYGTGFKTQYF.

The rearrangement links TRBV6-2 or TRBV6-3 to TRBJ2-7; 14 positions match TRBD2. The V and J ends lost 2 bases and 0 bases, in that order; junction bases with no gene match: 6. The CDR3 runs to 18 residues. Germline CDR1 is MNHEY and CDR2 is SVGEGT. The CDR3 DNA follows: TGTGCCAGCAGTTACAGGACTAGCGGGGGGAGAGCCTCCTACGAGCAGTACGTC. Translating it yields CASSYRTSGGRASYEQYV.

The J gene is TRBJ2-7, the V gene TRBV20-1, with D possibly being TRBD2 (5 bases). The CDR3 has 11 amino acids. Germline CDR1 is DFQATT and CDR2 is SNEGSKA (reference sequence). Between the trimmed V and J ends, which lost 5 bases and 3 bases, there was a span of 8 bases. The CDR3 spells CSALDYYEQYV. The CDR3 DNA reads TGCAGTGCTCTCGACTACTACGAGCAGTACGTC.

Details on this clone: Distinct nucleotide sequences in the sample also encode this CDR3. The V and J genes are TRBV3-1 (or the pseudogene TRBV3-2) and TRBJ1-2; D uncertain. The CDR3 extends over 13 amino acids. Germline V gene lookup returns CDR1 LGHDT and CDR2 YNNKEL (reference sequence). Trimming took 1 base from V and 2 from J, leaving 5 bases between them. The CDR3 region is CASSQGANYGYTF. The CDR3 region has the DNA TGTGCCAGCAGCCAAGGGGCAAACTATGGCTACACCTTC.

CDR3 nucleotides: TGCGCCAGCAGCTTGCTTACCGGGACCGGGGAGCTGTTTTTT. Protein sequence: CASSLLTGTGELFF. This chain joins TRBV5-1 and TRBJ2-2; no clear D gene. CDR3 size: 14 residues. Trimming shortened V by 1 base and J by 5 bases, and 9 bases separated the two germline ends. Germline V CDR1 and CDR2: SGHRS, YFSETQ.

The CDR3 DNA is TGCGCCAGCAGCTTGTATGAGCGTCCAACCTACGAGCAGTACTTC. Encoded protein: CASSLYERPTYEQYF. The chain combines TRBV5-1 with TRBJ2-7; D is uncertain. Trimming removed 1 base from V and 2 bases from J, with 13 bases in between. Germline lookup yields CDR1 SGHRS and CDR2 YFSETQ. CDR3 size: 15 residues.

This clone was counted only a few times. The genes are TRBV7-2 and TRBJ1-2; 10 nucleotides match TRBD1. Germline assignment: CDR1 SGHTA and CDR2 FQGNSA. The CDR3 covers 15 residues. The ends lost 5 bases at V and 4 bases at J; junction bases unmatched: 7. The CDR3 DNA reads TGTGCCAGCAGCGCTCGACAGGGGGCCGTCTATGGCTACACCTTC. Its translation: CASSARQGAVYGYTF.

The chain couples TRBV28 to TRBJ1-5, with D perhaps TRBD1 (5 bases). CDR3 size: 15 residues. The ends were cut back, 5 bases at V and 5 bases at J, with 16 bases in the middle. CDR1 is MDHEN and CDR2 is SYDVKM in the germline V gene. CDR3 bases: TGTGCCAGCAGTGGAATATGGCAGGGTTATCAGCCCCAGCATTTT. This sequence encodes CASSGIWQGYQPQHF. Together with reference TRBV28 and TRBJ1-5, the CDR3 gives the full variable domain: DVKVTQSSRYLVKRTGEKVFLECVQDMDHENMFWYRQDPGLGLRLIYFSYDVKMKEKGDIPEGYSVSREKKERFSLILESASTNQTSMYLCASSGIWQGYQPQHFGDGTRLSIL.

This clone was seen more than once but under ten times. The V call is TRBV3-1 (or the pseudogene TRBV3-2), the J call TRBJ1-6; no definite D call. Germline V gene data show CDR1 as LGHDT and CDR2 as YNNKEL (reference sequence). The V gene lost 1 base and the J gene lost 10 bases, with 5 bases spanning the gap. The CDR3 contains 12 residues. Here the CDR3 reads CASSQGGSPLHF. CDR3 sequence (DNA): TGTGCCAGCAGCCAAGGAGGGTCACCCCTCCACTTT.

This clone came up many times. The rearrangement links TRBV24-1 to TRBJ1-2, with a tentative D call TRBD1 (6 bases). CDR3 length: 14 amino acids. The germline V gene has CDR1 KGHDR and CDR2 SFDVKD. V was cut by 4 bases and J by 5 bases, with 13 bases left in between. CDR3: CATSESDRRYGYTF. The CDR3 DNA sequence: TGTGCCACCAGTGAATCCGACAGGAGATATGGCTACACCTTC.

Concerning this clone itself: Germline and junction disagree at one end, which may indicate a read error. The chain has TRBV6-6 and TRBJ2-7; tentatively, D is TRBD1 (6 bases). Germline loops: CDR1 MNHNY, CDR2 SVGAGI (reference sequence). This CDR3 has 11 amino acids. The CDR3 is CASSGDRTWNF. In nucleotides, the CDR3 is TGTGCCAGCAGTGGCGACAGGACTTGGAACTTC.

To note about this clone: This sample also contains other DNA sequences that code for the same CDR3. This chain links TRBV9 with TRBJ1-2; weak D call: TRBD1 (6 bases). The CDR3 contains 13 residues. V lost 5 bases to trimming and J lost 8 bases, with 16 bases between them. Germline V gene data show CDR1 as SGDLS and CDR2 as YYNGEE. The CDR3 region is CASSRQGLGGYTF. The CDR3 bases are TGTGCCAGCAGTCGTCAGGGGCTGGGGGGCTACACCTTC. The whole variable domain, filled in from reference TRBV9 and TRBJ1-2, reads DSGVTQTPKHLITATGQRVTLRCSPRSGDLSVYWYQQSLDQGLQFLIQYYNGEERAKGNILERFSAQQFPDLHSELNLSSLELGDSALYFCASSRQGLGGYTFGSGTRLTVV.

This chain links TRBV6-1 with TRBJ1-2; D uncertain. The CDR3 is 14 amino acids. Germline CDR1 MNHNS, CDR2 SASEGT. V was cut by 1 base and J by 8 bases, with 14 bases left in between. The CDR3 DNA is TGTGCCAGCAGTGAAGTGGTCTCCTCCAGGGGCTACACCTTC. This translates into CASSEVVSSRGYTF.

The V call is TRBV28, the J call TRBJ1-4, with D tentatively TRBD1 (5 bases). The V and J ends lost 7 bases and 7 bases respectively, with 13 bases between them. Germline CDR1 MDHEN, CDR2 SYDVKM. The CDR3 sequence is 13 residues long. The CDR3 DNA follows: TGTGCCAGCACCCATGGGGGGAGTGAAAAACTGTTTTTT. Its translation is CASTHGGSEKLFF. The variable domain in full, completed from reference TRBV28 and TRBJ1-4, reads DVKVTQSSRYLVKRTGEKVFLECVQDMDHENMFWYRQDPGLGLRLIYFSYDVKMKEKGDIPEGYSVSREKKERFSLILESASTNQTSMYLCASTHGGSEKLFFGSGTQLSVL.